This TCR beta chain was identified during a study of shared clonotypes between healthy human individuals. Template for every sorted-subset replicate PCR totaled approximately 0.2 ug DNA, about 30,000 T cell genomes. Produced via immunoSEQ multiplex PCR; TCRdb's table is partial and in-frame only. The data contain around 2.3 million clones, approximately 95% of them singletons. Concerning this clone: Its specificity is unknown. This sample also contains other DNA sequences that code for the same CDR3.

Whole-study findings and limits: A limitation of the genetic and exposure-history diversity represented arose from few donors.

Input material: naive CD4+ T cells sorted from blood. Documented subset: CD45RA+ positively selected. The source of this sequence is a man younger than 35 in good health.

The chain's CDR3 is CASSPRQGAYEQYF. In DNA, the CDR3 is TGCGCCAGCAGCCCCCGACAGGGGGCCTACGAGCAGTACTTC. The chain has TRBV4-1 and TRBJ2-7; 9 nucleotides agree with TRBD1. Germline V CDR1 and CDR2: MGHRA, YSYEKL. The CDR3 spans 14 residues. V was pared by 4 bases and J by 2 bases, with 3 bases of the junction left unmatched.